These 14 T cell receptor beta chains originate from one sample sequenced in a study of T cell responses to AZD1222 COVID-19 vaccine (dated by TCRdb to the early 2020s). Interpreted using the paper, the time point label stands for: baseline before first vaccination. Libraries were made using the immunoSEQ multiplex PCR assay. TCRdb re-hosts the immuneACCESS table, in-frame sequences only. Its copies lack some clones; in the studies checked, an unresolved V gene accounts for under half of them, and the cause for the rest is not known. For this sample the table gives 120,000 or so clones, of which 87% were detected only once. 1.5% of the sample belongs to the ten largest clones. The sample in question was peripheral blood, obtained on day 0 of AZD1222 vaccination. The source is an adult in good health.

V usage is TRBV2 and J usage is TRBJ1-5; D is ambiguous. Deletions cut 7 bases from V and 3 bases from J, with 10 bases between. This CDR3 spans 13 amino acids. Germline assignment: CDR1 SNHLY and CDR2 FYNNEI. CDR3 amino acids: CASKGDTNQPQHF. CDR3 DNA sequence: TGTGCCAGCAAGGGCGACACCAATCAGCCCCAGCATTTT.

The chain has TRBV4-3 and TRBJ1-5; possible D gene TRBD1, 6 bases. Trimming cost V 1 base and J 4 bases, with 8 bases left between them. The CDR3 is 14 residues long. Germline assignment: CDR1 LGHNA and CDR2 YSLEER. The CDR3 DNA follows: TGCGCCAGCAGCCAAGGGACAGCAAATCAGCCCCAGCATTTT. It encodes CASSQGTANQPQHF.

This clone was recorded many times. The rearrangement uses TRBV6-2 or TRBV6-3 and TRBJ1-1, with TRBD1 as a possible D gene (6 bases). V lost 6 bases and J 5 bases, leaving 16 bases between the germline ends. This CDR3 has 14 amino acids. Looked up from germline, CDR1 is MNHEY and CDR2 is SVGEGT. The CDR3 sequence is CASSPSTGRTEAFF. The CDR3 nucleotides read TGTGCCAGCAGCCCCTCAACAGGGCGTACTGAAGCTTTCTTT.

The CDR3 is CASSTTVLNRVELYEQYF. CDR3 DNA sequence: TGTGCCAGCAGCACCACCGTCTTGAACAGGGTGGAGTTATACGAGCAGTACTTC. V gene TRBV21-1 combines with J gene TRBJ2-7; the table's D call, TRBD1, has no DNA check behind it. TRBV21-1 corresponds to a pseudogene. CDR3 length equals 18 residues.

This chain links TRBV15 with TRBJ1-5; 7 positions match TRBD1. Per the germline V gene, CDR1 is LNHNV and CDR2 is YYDKDF (reference sequence). CDR3 length: 15 residues. V trimming: 3 bases; J trimming: 4 bases; junction bases outside the gene matches: 6. The CDR3 spells CATSSRTGLNQPQHF. CDR3 nucleotides: TGTGCCACCAGCAGTAGGACAGGTCTAAATCAGCCCCAGCATTTT.

The chain recombines TRBV7-9 with TRBJ2-7, with a tentative D call TRBD1 (5 bases). Germline assignment: CDR1 SEHNR and CDR2 FQNEAQ (reference sequence). Between the trimmed V and J ends, which lost 0 bases and 2 bases, there was a span of 14 bases. The CDR3 sequence is 16 residues long. CDR3 in amino acids: CASSLAGQRRPYEQYF. CDR3 bases: TGTGCCAGCAGCTTAGCGGGGCAGCGCCGACCCTACGAGCAGTACTTC. The full variable domain, in which reference TRBV7-9 and TRBJ2-7 provide the parts outside the CDR3, is DTGVSQNPRHKITKRGQNVTFRCDPISEHNRLYWYRQTLGQGPEFLTYFQNEAQLEKSRLLSDRFSAERPKGSFSTLEIQRTEQGDSAMYLCASSLAGQRRPYEQYFGPGTRLTVT.

CDR3 amino acids: CSVGDIRSYNEQFF. The CDR3 DNA follows: TGCAGCGTTGGGGACATCAGGTCCTACAATGAGCAGTTCTTC. The gene calls are TRBV29-1 and TRBJ2-1; the D gene is possibly TRBD1 (6 bases). This CDR3 region has 14 residues. The germline CDR1 and CDR2 sequences are SQVTM and ANQGSEA. Trimming shortened V by 4 bases and J by 1 base, and 11 bases separated the two germline ends.

The J gene is TRBJ1-4, the V gene TRBV4-3, with D tentatively TRBD1 (5 bases). Germline loops: CDR1 LGHNA, CDR2 YSLEER. There are 15 residues in the CDR3. V was trimmed by 0 bases and J by 4 bases, leaving 9 bases between them. The CDR3 spells CASSQDSGYNEKLFF. CDR3 nucleotides: TGCGCCAGCAGCCAAGATTCAGGGTATAATGAAAAACTGTTTTTT.

The chain recombines TRBV6-4 with TRBJ2-5; 12 nucleotides match TRBD2. Germline loops: CDR1 MRHNA, CDR2 SNTAGT. The CDR3 runs 17 residues. Unmatched junction bases numbered 10, after V lost 3 bases and J lost 5 bases. This CDR3 is CASSESASGGAWETQYF. The CDR3 nucleotides are TGTGCCAGCAGTGAATCGGCTAGCGGGGGGGCCTGGGAGACCCAGTACTTC.

The V gene is TRBV15, the J gene TRBJ2-7, with 7 positions matching TRBD1. The CDR3 length is 15 residues. The V gene's germline CDR1 is LNHNV and CDR2 YYDKDF (reference sequence). The ends lost 4 bases at V and 2 bases at J; junction bases unmatched: 8. CDR3 nucleotides: TGTGCCACCAGCACACACAGGGGTCGGACCTACGAGCAGTACTTC. Its protein is CATSTHRGRTYEQYF.

CDR3 region: CASSPWTEPYEQYF. CDR3 bases: TGCGCCAGCAGCCCGTGGACGGAGCCTTACGAGCAGTACTTC. V and J are TRBV5-1 and TRBJ2-7; D is ambiguous. The CDR3 is 14 residues long. With 4 bases removed from V and 4 bases from J, the gap between germline ends came to 15 bases. Looked up from germline, CDR1 is SGHRS and CDR2 is YFSETQ.

This rearrangement joins TRBV11-3 to TRBJ2-1, with a possible D match to TRBD2 (7 bases). V lost 5 bases to trimming and J lost 5 bases, with 19 bases between them. Germline lookup yields CDR1 SGHNT and CDR2 YENEEA. The CDR3 extends over 16 amino acids. The CDR3 spells CASSKRGGLSHNEQFF. The CDR3 region has the DNA TGTGCCAGCAGCAAAAGGGGGGGCTTATCGCACAATGAGCAGTTCTTC.

This clone was detected once. This chain uses TRBV4-3 with TRBJ2-6; possibly TRBD1 or TRBD2 for D (5 bases each). Germline V gene data show CDR1 as LGHNA and CDR2 as YSLEER. This CDR3 has 17 residues. Trimming left V 4 bases short and J 4 bases short, with 17 bases between. CDR3 DNA sequence: TGCGCCAGCAGCCGCAGTGGGGCAGGGACCGGGGCCAACGTCCTGACTTTC. It translates to CASSRSGAGTGANVLTF.

A single count supports this clone. This rearrangement joins TRBV28 to TRBJ1-5; 8 nucleotides line up with TRBD1. J was trimmed by 6 bases and V by 7 bases; bases with no gene match: 11. The germline V gene has CDR1 MDHEN and CDR2 SYDVKM. This CDR3 spans 15 amino acids. The CDR3 DNA reads as TGTGCCAGCAACAGGGGGGTTAGTAGGGGTCAGCCCCAGCATTTT. Residues: CASNRGVSRGQPQHF.